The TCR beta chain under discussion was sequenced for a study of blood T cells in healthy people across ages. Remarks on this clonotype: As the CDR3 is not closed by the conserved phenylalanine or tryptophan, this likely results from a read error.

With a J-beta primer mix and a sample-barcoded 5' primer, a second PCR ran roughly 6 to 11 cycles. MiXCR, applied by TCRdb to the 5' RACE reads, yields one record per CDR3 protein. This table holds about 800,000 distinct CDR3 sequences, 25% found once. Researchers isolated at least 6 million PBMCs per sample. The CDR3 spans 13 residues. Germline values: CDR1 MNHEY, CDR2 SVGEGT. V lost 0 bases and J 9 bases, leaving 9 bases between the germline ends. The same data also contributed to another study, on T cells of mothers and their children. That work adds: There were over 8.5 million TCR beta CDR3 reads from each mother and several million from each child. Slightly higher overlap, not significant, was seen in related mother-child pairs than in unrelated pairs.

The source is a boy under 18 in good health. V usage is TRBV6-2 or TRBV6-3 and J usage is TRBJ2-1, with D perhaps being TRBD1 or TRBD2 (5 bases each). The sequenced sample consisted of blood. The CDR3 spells CASSYSGVGEQFL. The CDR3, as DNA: TGTGCCAGCAGTTACTCGGGGGTGGGTGAGCAGTTCCTC.